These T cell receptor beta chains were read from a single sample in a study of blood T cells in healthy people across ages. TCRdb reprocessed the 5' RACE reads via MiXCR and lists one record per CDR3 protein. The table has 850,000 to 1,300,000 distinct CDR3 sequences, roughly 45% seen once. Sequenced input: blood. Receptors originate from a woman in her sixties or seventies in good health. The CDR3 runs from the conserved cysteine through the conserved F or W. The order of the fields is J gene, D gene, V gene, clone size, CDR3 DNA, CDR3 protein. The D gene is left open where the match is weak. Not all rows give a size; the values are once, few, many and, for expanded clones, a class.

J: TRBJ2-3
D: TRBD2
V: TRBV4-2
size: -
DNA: TGTGCCGGCAGCCAAGAAGGAGGACTAGCGGGATCACCGATTGATACGCAGTATTTT
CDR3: CAGSQEGGLAGSPIDTQYF

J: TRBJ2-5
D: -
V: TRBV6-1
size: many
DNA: TGTGCCAGCAGCCACCGAGGATTACAAGAGACCCAGTACTTC
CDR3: CASSHRGLQETQYF

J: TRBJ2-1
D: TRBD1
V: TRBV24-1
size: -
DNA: TGTGCCACAAAGGGACAGGGAAAATATGAGCAGTTCTTC
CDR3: CATKGQGKYEQFF

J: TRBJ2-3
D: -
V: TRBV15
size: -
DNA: TGTGCCACCAGCAGTGGCGTGAGTTCCACAGATACGCAGTATTTT
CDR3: CATSSGVSSTDTQYF

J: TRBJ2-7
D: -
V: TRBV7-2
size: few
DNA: TGTGCCAGCAGCTTACCTTGGAAGGATCCCTACGAGCAGTACTTC
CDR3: CASSLPWKDPYEQYF

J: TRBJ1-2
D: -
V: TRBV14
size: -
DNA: TGTGCCAGCAGCCACGCCCATGGGCGACAGGTAGCTAACTATGGCTACACCTTC
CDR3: CASSHAHGRQVANYGYTF

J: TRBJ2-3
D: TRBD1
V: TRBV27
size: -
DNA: TGTGCCAGTCTCAGACAGGGGGTGGACACAGATACGCAGTATTTT
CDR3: CASLRQGVDTDTQYF

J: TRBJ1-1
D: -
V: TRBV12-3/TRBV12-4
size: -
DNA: TGTGCCAGCAGCCTGTCCGTGGGGTCAATGAACACTGAAGCTTTCTTT
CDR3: CASSLSVGSMNTEAFF

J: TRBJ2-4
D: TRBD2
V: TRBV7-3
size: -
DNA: TGTGCCAGCAGTTGTGGACTAGCGGCCGACGACGTACCCAAAAACATTCAGTACTTC
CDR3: CASSCGLAADDVPKNIQYF

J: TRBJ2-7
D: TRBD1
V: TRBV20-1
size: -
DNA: TGCAGTGCTAGGAACGGGACAGGGTTTCCCTACGAGCAGTACTTC
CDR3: CSARNGTGFPYEQYF

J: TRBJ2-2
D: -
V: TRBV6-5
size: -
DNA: TGTGCCAGCAGTACCGACAGTAATGCCGGGGAGCTGTTTTTT
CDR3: CASSTDSNAGELFF

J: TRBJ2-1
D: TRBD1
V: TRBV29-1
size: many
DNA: TGCAGCGTTGTTTGGGACAGGGCTGAGCAGTTCTTC
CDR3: CSVVWDRAEQFF

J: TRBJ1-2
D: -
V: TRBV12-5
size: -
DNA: TGTGCTAGTGATATTCCAGGCCCTAACTATGGCTACACCTTC
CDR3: CASDIPGPNYGYTF

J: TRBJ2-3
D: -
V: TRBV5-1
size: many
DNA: TGCGCCAGCAGCTTGGCCACAGTCACAGATACGCAGTATTTT
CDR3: CASSLATVTDTQYF

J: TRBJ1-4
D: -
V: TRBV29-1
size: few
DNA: TGCAGCGCCTGCGGCCTGAATGAAAAACTGTTTTTT
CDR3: CSACGLNEKLFF

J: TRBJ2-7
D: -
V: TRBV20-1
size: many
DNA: TGCAGTGCTAGAGATCCCATAGCATCCTACGAGCAGTACTTC
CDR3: CSARDPIASYEQYF

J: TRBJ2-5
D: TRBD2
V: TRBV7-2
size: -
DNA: TGTGCCAGCAGCTACGCAACGGGACTAGCGGTCCAAGAGACCCAGTACTTC
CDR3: CASSYATGLAVQETQYF

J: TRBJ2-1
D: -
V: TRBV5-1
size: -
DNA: TGCGCCAGCCGGGATGAGAGCTCCTACAATGAGCAGTTCTTC
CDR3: CASRDESSYNEQFF

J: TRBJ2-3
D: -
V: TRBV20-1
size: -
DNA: TGCAGTGGGGGTGGAGTCACAGATACGCAGTATTTT
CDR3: CSGGGVTDTQYF

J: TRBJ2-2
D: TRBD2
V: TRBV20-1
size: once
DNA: TGCAGTGCTAGGATTAGCGGGAGTTCCGGGGAGCTGTTTTTT
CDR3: CSARISGSSGELFF

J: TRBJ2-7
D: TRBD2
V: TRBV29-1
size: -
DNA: TGCAGCGTTGGGACTAGCGGGAGGGCCCGTACCTACGAGCAGTACTTC
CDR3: CSVGTSGRARTYEQYF

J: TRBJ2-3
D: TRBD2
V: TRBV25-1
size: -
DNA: TGTGCCAGCAGTGAGGGACTAGCGGGGTACCTTAGCACAGATACGCAGTATTTT
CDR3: CASSEGLAGYLSTDTQYF

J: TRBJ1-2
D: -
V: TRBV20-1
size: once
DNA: TGCAGTGCCAACAGGAACAGAAACTATGGCTACACCTTC
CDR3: CSANRNRNYGYTF

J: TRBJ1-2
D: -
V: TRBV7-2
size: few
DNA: TGTGCCAGCAGTTTAAAGAATGGCTACACCTTC
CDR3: CASSLKNGYTF

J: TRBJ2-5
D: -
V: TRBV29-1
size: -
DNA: TGCAGCTCCCAAGTAGAGACCCAGTACTTC
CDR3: CSSQVETQYF

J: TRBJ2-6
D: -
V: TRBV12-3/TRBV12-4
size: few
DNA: TGTGCCAGCAGTACTGAGAGCTCTGGGGCCAACGTCCTGACTTTC
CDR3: CASSTESSGANVLTF

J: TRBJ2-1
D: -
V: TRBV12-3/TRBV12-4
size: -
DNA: TGTGCCACCCTCCGACTAGGTCACAATGAGCAGTTCTTC
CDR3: CATLRLGHNEQFF

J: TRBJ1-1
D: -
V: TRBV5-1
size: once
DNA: TGCGCCAGCAGCTCCGCAAGTGGGTTGAACACTGAAGCTTTCTTT
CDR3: CASSSASGLNTEAFF

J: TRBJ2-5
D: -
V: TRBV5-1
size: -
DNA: TGCGCCAGCAGCTTAGGGGACCGGGAGACCCAGTACTTC
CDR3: CASSLGDRETQYF